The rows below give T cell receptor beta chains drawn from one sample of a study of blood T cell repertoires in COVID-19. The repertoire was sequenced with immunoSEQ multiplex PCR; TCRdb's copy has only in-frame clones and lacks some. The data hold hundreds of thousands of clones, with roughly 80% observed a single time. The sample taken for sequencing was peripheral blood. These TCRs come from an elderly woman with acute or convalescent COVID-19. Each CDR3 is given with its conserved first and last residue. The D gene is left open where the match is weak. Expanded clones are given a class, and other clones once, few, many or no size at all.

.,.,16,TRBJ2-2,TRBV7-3,CASSLVPGSDTGELFF,TGTGCCAGCAGCTTAGTCCCAGGTTCGGACACCGGGGAGCTGTTTTTT
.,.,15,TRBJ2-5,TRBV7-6,CASSLGGPPQETQYF,TGTGCCAGCAGCTTGGGGGGGCCACCGCAAGAGACCCAGTACTTC
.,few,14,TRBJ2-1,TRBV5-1,CASSLDGSYNEQFF,TGCGCCAGCAGCTTGGACGGGAGCTACAATGAGCAGTTCTTC
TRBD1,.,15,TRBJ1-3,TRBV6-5,CASSSAGGFGNTIYF,TGTGCCAGCAGTTCTGCAGGGGGTTTTGGAAACACCATATATTTT
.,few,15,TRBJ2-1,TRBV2,CASSNRDIRYNEQFF,TGTGCCAGCAGTAACCGGGACATACGTTACAATGAGCAGTTCTTC
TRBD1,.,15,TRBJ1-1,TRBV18,CASSPRQGAATEAFF,TGTGCCAGCTCACCAAGACAGGGGGCGGCCACTGAAGCTTTCTTT
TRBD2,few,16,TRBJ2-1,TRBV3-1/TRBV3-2,CASSQGIAGGGNEQFF,TGTGCCAGCAGCCAGGGTATAGCGGGAGGGGGGAATGAGCAGTTCTTC
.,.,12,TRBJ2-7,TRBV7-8,CASSRIGSEQYF,TGTGCCAGCAGCAGGATCGGGTCCGAGCAGTACTTC
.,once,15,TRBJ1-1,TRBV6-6,CASTSFGGVNTEAFF,TGTGCCAGCACCTCATTCGGGGGTGTGAACACTGAAGCTTTCTTT
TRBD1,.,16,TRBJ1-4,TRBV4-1,CASSLSGQGGGEKLFF,TGCGCCAGCAGCCTTTCAGGACAGGGCGGTGGGGAAAAACTGTTTTTT
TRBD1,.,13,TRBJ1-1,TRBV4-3,CASSQDRQGDCAF,TGCGCCAGCAGCCAAGATAGACAGGGAGATTGTGCCTTT
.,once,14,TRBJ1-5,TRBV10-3,CAISPANLNQPQHF,TGTGCCATCAGTCCTGCTAACCTTAATCAGCCCCAGCATTTT
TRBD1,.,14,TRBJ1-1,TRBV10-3,CAISPGGDGTEAFF,TGTGCCATCAGCCCAGGGGGCGATGGCACTGAAGCTTTCTTT
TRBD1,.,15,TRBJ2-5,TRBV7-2,CASSYDRGPQETQYF,TGTGCCAGCAGCTACGACAGGGGGCCCCAAGAGACCCAGTACTTC
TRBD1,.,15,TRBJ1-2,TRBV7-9,CASSSRQGANYGYTF,TGTGCCAGCAGCTCCAGGCAGGGGGCGAACTATGGCTACACCTTC
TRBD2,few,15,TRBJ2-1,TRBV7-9,CASSAGTSGRIEQFF,TGTGCCAGCAGCGCCGGGACTAGCGGGAGGATTGAGCAGTTCTTC
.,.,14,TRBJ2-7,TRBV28,CASSFGGANYEQYF,TGTGCCAGCAGTTTCGGCGGGGCTAACTACGAGCAGTACTTC
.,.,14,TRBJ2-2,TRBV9,CASSWDWSSGELFF,TGTGCCAGCAGCTGGGACTGGTCCTCCGGGGAGCTGTTTTTT
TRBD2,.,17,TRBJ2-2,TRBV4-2,CASSQDRSGSGAGELFF,TGTGCCAGCAGCCAAGATCGAAGCGGGAGTGGGGCCGGGGAGCTGTTTTTT
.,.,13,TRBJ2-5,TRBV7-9,CASSTEPQETQYF,TGTGCCAGCTCGACAGAACCTCAAGAGACCCAGTACTTC
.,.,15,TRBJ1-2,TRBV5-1,CASSLAAGETYGYTF,TGCGCCAGCAGCTTGGCCGCAGGGGAGACCTATGGCTACACCTTC
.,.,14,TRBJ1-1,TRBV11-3,CASSAGAGITEAFF,TGTGCCAGCAGTGCGGGCGCCGGGATCACTGAAGCTTTCTTT
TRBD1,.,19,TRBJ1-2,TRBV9,CASSVGRGEGQVMDYGYTF,TGTGCCAGCAGCGTAGGTAGGGGCGAGGGACAGGTCATGGACTATGGCTACACCTTC
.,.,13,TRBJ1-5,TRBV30,CAWSASRDQPQHF,TGTGCCTGGAGCGCGAGCCGGGATCAGCCCCAGCATTTT
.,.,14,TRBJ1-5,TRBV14,CASSQAQVNQPQHF,TGTGCCAGCAGCCAAGCCCAGGTGAACCAGCCCCAGCATTTT
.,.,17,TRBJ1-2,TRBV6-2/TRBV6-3,CASSNGQGILWDYGYTF,TGTGCCAGCAGCAACGGGCAGGGTATCCTGTGGGACTATGGCTACACCTTC
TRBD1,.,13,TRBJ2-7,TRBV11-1,CASSTGGPYEQYF,TGTGCCAGCTCCACAGGGGGCCCCTACGAGCAGTACTTC
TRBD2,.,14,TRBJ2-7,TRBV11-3,CASSPRTSGGEQYF,TGTGCCAGCAGCCCTCGGACTAGCGGGGGGGAGCAGTACTTC
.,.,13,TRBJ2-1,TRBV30,CAWKRGGYNEQFF,TGTGCCTGGAAACGGGGAGGTTACAATGAGCAGTTCTTC
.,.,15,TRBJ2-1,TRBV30,CAWSVGGGFYNEQFF,TGTGCCTGGAGTGTAGGGGGGGGTTTTTACAATGAGCAGTTCTTC
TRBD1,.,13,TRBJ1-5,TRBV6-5,CASGPRGNQPQHF,TGTGCCAGCGGACCCAGGGGGAATCAGCCCCAGCATTTT
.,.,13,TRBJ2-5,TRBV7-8,CASSRRRGETQYF,TGTGCCAGCAGCCGGCGGCGGGGAGAGACCCAGTACTTC
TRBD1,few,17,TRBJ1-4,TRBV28,CASSRPGTGGDREKLFF,TGTGCCAGCTCCCGACCCGGGACAGGGGGCGATCGGGAAAAACTGTTTTTT
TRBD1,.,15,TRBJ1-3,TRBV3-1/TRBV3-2,CASSPDRVTGNTIYF,TGTGCCAGCAGCCCAGACAGGGTCACGGGAAACACCATATATTTT
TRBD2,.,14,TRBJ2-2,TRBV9,CASMKRENTGELFF,TGTGCCAGCATGAAGCGGGAGAACACCGGGGAGCTGTTTTTT